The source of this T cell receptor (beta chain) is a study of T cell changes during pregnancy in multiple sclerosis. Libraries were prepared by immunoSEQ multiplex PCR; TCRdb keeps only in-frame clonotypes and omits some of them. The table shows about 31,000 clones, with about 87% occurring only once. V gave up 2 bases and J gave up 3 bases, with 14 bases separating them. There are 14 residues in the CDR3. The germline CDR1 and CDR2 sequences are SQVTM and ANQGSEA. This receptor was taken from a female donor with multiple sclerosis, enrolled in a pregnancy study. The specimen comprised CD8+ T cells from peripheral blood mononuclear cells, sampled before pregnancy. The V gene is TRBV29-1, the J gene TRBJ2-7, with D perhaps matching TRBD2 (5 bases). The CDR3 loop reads CSVEMEDDYYEQYF. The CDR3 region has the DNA TGCAGCGTTGAAATGGAAGATGACTACTACGAGCAGTACTTC.